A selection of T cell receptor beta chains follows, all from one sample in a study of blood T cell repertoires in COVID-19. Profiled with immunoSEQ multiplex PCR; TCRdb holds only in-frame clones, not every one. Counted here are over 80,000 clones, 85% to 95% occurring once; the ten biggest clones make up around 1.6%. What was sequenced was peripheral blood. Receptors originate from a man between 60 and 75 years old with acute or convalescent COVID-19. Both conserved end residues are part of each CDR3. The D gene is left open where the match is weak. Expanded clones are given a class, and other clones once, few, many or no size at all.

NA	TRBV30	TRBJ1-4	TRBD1	CAWSGGTGDEKLFF	TGTGCCTGGAGTGGCGGGACAGGGGATGAAAAACTGTTTTTT
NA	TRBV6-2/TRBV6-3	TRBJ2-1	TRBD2	CASSAGLAINEQFF	TGTGCCAGCAGTGCGGGACTAGCAATTAATGAGCAGTTCTTC
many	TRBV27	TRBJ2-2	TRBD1	CASSSGQGGGELFF	TGTGCCAGCAGTTCGGGACAGGGAGGCGGGGAGCTGTTTTTT
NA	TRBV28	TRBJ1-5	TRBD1	CASSEGQGNQPQHF	TGTGCCAGCAGTGAAGGACAGGGTAATCAGCCCCAGCATTTT
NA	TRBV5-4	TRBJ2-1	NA	CASSEGDSIYNEQFF	TGTGCCAGCAGCGAAGGGGACTCAATCTACAATGAGCAGTTCTTC
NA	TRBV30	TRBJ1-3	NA	CAWSPGDGNTIYF	TGTGCCTGGAGCCCAGGGGATGGAAACACCATATATTTT
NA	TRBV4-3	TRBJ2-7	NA	CASIRVGPPSYEQYF	TGCGCCAGCATCCGGGTCGGTCCGCCATCCTACGAGCAGTACTTC
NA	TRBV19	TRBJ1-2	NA	CASGRDTNYGYTF	TGTGCCAGCGGCCGGGACACTAACTATGGCTACACCTTC
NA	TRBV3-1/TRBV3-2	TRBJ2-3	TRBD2	CASKAGGEGADTQYF	TGTGCCAGCAAAGCGGGAGGGGAAGGGGCAGATACGCAGTATTTT
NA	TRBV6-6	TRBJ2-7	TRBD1	CASSPTRRQGYEQYF	TGTGCCAGCAGCCCCACTCGGCGACAGGGCTACGAGCAGTACTTC
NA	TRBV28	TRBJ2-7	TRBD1	CASSSYSLGQGYEQYF	TGTGCCAGCAGTTCTTATAGCCTGGGACAGGGCTACGAGCAGTACTTC
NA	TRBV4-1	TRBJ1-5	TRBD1	CASSQEATGGGDQPQHF	TGCGCCAGCAGCCAAGAGGCGACAGGGGGTGGTGATCAGCCCCAGCATTTT
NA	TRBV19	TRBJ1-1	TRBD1	CARLPGQDQEAFF	TGTGCCAGACTTCCGGGACAGGACCAGGAAGCTTTCTTT
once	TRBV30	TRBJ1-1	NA	CAWKSSGANTEAFF	TGTGCCTGGAAATCCTCCGGTGCTAACACTGAAGCTTTCTTT